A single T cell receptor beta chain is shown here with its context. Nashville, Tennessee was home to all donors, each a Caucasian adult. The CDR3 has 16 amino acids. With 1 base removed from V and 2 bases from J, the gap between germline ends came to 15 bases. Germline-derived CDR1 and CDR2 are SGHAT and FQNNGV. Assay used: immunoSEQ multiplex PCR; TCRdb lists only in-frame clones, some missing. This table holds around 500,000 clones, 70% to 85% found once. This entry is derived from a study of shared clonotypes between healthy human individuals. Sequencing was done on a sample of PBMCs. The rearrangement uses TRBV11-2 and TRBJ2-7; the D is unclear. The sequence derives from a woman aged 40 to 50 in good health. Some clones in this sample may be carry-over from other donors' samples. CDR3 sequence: CASSLVSGNRAYEQYF. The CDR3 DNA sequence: TGTGCCAGCAGCTTAGTCTCTGGTAATCGTGCCTACGAGCAGTACTTC.